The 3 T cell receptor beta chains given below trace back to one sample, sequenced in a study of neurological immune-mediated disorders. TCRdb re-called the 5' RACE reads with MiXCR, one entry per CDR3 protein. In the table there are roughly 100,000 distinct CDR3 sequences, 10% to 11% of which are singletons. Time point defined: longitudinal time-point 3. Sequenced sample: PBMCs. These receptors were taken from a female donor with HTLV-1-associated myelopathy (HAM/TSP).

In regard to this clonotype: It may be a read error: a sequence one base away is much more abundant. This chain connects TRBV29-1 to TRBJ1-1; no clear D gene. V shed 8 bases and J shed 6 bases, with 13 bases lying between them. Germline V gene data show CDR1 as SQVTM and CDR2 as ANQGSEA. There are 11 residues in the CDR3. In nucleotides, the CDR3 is TGCAGCTCCCGGCTGGCAGCTGAAGCTTTCTTT. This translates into CSSRLAAEAFF.

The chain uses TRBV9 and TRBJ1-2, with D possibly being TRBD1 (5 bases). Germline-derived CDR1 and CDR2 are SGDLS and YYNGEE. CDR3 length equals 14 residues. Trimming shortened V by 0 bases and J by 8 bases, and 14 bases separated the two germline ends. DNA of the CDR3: TGTGCCAGCAGCGTAGCGGGCAGGGCTGGAGGCTACACCTTC. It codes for CASSVAGRAGGYTF.

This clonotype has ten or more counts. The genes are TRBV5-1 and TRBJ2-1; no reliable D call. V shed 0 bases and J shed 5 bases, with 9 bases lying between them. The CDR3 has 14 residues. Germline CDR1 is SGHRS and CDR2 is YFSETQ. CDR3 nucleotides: TGCGCCAGCAGCTTGGTAGGTGGCGACAATGAGCAGTTCTTC. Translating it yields CASSLVGGDNEQFF.